The 5 T cell receptor beta chains below come from one sample, sequenced in a study of T cell repertoires in cytomegalovirus infection. TCRdb fed the reads into MiXCR, producing one record per CDR3 protein. The sample holds 500,000 or so distinct CDR3 sequences, more than 15% seen once. Sequencing used CD8+ T cells from PBMCs. The receptors come from a human donor in good health (CMV status not recorded). Some clones in this sample may be carry-over from other donors' samples.

This clonotype was observed a handful of times. The chain has TRBV6-5 and TRBJ2-1; 15 bases match TRBD2. The CDR3 has 17 amino acids. V shed 6 bases and J 8 bases; nucleotides not matched to a gene: 11. Germline CDR1 is MNHEY and CDR2 is SVGAGI. CDR3 protein: CASSPGLAGGPGYEQFF. The CDR3 nucleotides are TGTGCCAGCAGCCCCGGACTAGCGGGGGGGCCGGGGTATGAGCAGTTCTTC.

Comment on this clonotype: Because it lacks the conserved phenylalanine or tryptophan at the end, this CDR3 is likely a read error. V and J are TRBV10-3 and TRBJ2-5, with unresolved D. CDR1 is ENHRY and CDR2 is SYGVKD in the germline V gene. CDR3 size: 15 residues. V was shortened by 0 bases and J by 2 bases, with 10 bases between the two germline ends. The CDR3 coding sequence is TGTGCCATCAGTGAGTCAGGAGCAGGTCAAGAGACCCAGTACTTA. It translates to CAISESGAGQETQYL.

This chain joins TRBV14 and TRBJ2-3; 8 bases agree with TRBD1. Germline V gene data show CDR1 as SGHDN and CDR2 as FVKESK. This CDR3 comprises 18 residues. V lost 4 bases and J lost 2; bases outside the gene matches: 14. CDR3 amino acids: CASSRGNRGTYFTDTQYF. Here the CDR3 DNA reads TGTGCCAGCAGCCGGGGGAACAGGGGGACTTACTTCACAGATACGCAGTATTTT. The whole variable domain, filled in from reference TRBV14 and TRBJ2-3, reads EAGVTQFPSHSVIEKGQTVTLRCDPISGHDNLYWYRRVMGKEIKFLLHFVKESKQDESGMPNNRFLAERTGGTYSTLKVQPAELEDSGVYFCASSRGNRGTYFTDTQYFGPGTRLTVL.

In its sample, this clonotype was seen many times. V is TRBV7-3 and J is TRBJ2-1, with 11 bases matching TRBD1. Germline V gives CDR1 SGHTA, CDR2 FQGTGA. V lost 4 bases, J lost 6 bases, and 5 bases stayed unmatched. The CDR3 is 15 residues long. The CDR3 DNA reads TGTGCCAGCAGCTCGACCGGGACAGGGGGCAATGAGCAGTTCTTC. Encoded protein: CASSSTGTGGNEQFF.

Details on this clonotype: The conserved phenylalanine or tryptophan is not found at the CDR3 terminus, so this likely reflects a read error. This sequence joins TRBV7-9 and TRBJ2-7; D may be TRBD1 (6 bases). The germline gives CDR1 SEHNR, CDR2 FQNEAQ (reference sequence). The CDR3 extends over 16 amino acids. The CDR3 is CASSLTGRAAPYVQYL. The CDR3 coding sequence is TGTGCCAGCAGCTTGACAGGACGGGCTGCTCCCTACGTGCAGTACTTA.